This T cell receptor (beta chain) was sequenced during a study of blood T cell repertoires in COVID-19. Original processing methods: Researchers report that nucleated cell counts were estimated from reference gene primer amplification. Produced via immunoSEQ multiplex PCR; TCRdb's table is partial and in-frame only. V and J calls plus clone size are reproduced from that table; the DNA served to infer D and trimming. The sample shows around 88,000 clones, roughly 90% of them seen only once. Germline V gene data show CDR1 as MNHEY and CDR2 as SMNVEV (reference sequence). The CDR3 runs 16 residues. V lost 1 base to trimming and J lost 7 bases; unmatched junction nucleotides: 9.

The sequence derives from a man aged 60 to 75 with acute or convalescent COVID-19. Sequencing used peripheral blood. J is TRBJ2-5 and V is TRBV27; 10 nucleotides line up with TRBD2. The CDR3 DNA reads TGTGCCAGCAGTTTATATCTAGCGGGAGACTTCGGGACCCAGTACTTC. Translated, it gives CASSLYLAGDFGTQYF.